The 10 T cell receptor beta chains listed next were all sequenced from one sample in a study of T cell changes during pregnancy in multiple sclerosis. Here immunoSEQ multiplex PCR was the method, and the copy in TCRdb shows in-frame clones only, minus some. The sample has nearly 110,000 clones, 85% to 95% seen once. The sample was peripheral blood, taken in the third trimester of pregnancy. The receptors stem from a female donor in good health, enrolled as a control in a pregnancy study.

J is TRBJ2-5 and V is TRBV4-2; D possibly corresponds to TRBD2 (7 bases). The CDR3 sequence is 19 residues long. V was trimmed by 0 bases and J by 1 base, leaving 21 bases between them. Germline loops: CDR1 LGHNA, CDR2 YNFKEQ. The CDR3 bases are TGTGCCAGCAGCCAAGACAGCCCCCTTTTGCGGGGGCCCCAAGAGACCCAGTACTTC. It is translated as CASSQDSPLLRGPQETQYF.

The table lists this clone with a count of one. The V and J genes are TRBV7-8 and TRBJ1-1, with a possible D match to TRBD1 (5 bases). CDR1 and CDR2 (germline): SGHVS, FQNEAQ. With 3 bases removed from V and 8 bases from J, the gap between germline ends came to 13 bases. The CDR3 extends over 13 amino acids. Written as DNA, the CDR3 is TGTGCCAGCAGCTTTGCGGGGCAGGGCGAAGCTTTCTTT. Its translation is CASSFAGQGEAFF.

The chain combines TRBV7-9 with TRBJ2-3; D unclear. The CDR3 totals 13 residues. V was pared by 0 bases and J by 8 bases, with 9 bases between. The germline CDR1 and CDR2 sequences are SEHNR and FQNEAQ (reference sequence). The CDR3 DNA reads TGTGCCAGCAGCTTAGCCCTCACTACTACGCAGTATTTT. It yields the protein CASSLALTTTQYF.

This sequence joins TRBV11-3 and TRBJ2-7; TRBD2 might be the D (5 bases). Trimming cost V 3 bases and J 5 bases, with 8 bases left between them. CDR1 SGHNT and CDR2 YENEEA come from the germline V gene. The CDR3 loop spans 12 amino acids. The CDR3 loop reads CASSFSGNEQYF. The CDR3 DNA reads TGTGCCAGCAGCTTTTCGGGGAACGAGCAGTACTTC.

The chain uses TRBV9 and TRBJ2-5, with D perhaps matching TRBD2 (6 bases). This CDR3 region has 13 residues. V was cut by 0 bases and J by 5 bases, with 8 bases left in between. The germline gives CDR1 SGDLS, CDR2 YYNGEE. The CDR3 DNA reads as TGTGCCAGCAGCGTAGCGGCGGGGGAGACCCAGTACTTC. Protein product: CASSVAAGETQYF.

The chain links TRBV6-5 to TRBJ2-7; 7 nucleotides line up with TRBD1. Losses at the gene ends were 6 bases for V and 2 bases for J; bases not matched to a gene: 7. The CDR3 sequence is 14 residues long. Germline CDR1 and CDR2: MNHEY and SVGAGI. CDR3 region: CASSQTGAAYEQYF. CDR3 DNA: TGTGCCAGCAGCCAAACAGGGGCTGCCTACGAGCAGTACTTC.

In this sample, this clone turned up once. The genes are TRBV9 and TRBJ1-3; D may be TRBD1 (6 bases). CDR1 SGDLS and CDR2 YYNGEE come from the germline V gene. The CDR3 is 14 residues long. Trimming removed 2 bases at V and 8 bases at J, with 14 bases between. CDR3 sequence: CASSVRGAGDTIYF. The CDR3, as DNA: TGTGCCAGCAGCGTCAGGGGAGCTGGGGACACCATATATTTT.

The chain carries TRBV10-3 and TRBJ2-1, with TRBD2 matching over 12 bases. The germline V gene has CDR1 ENHRY and CDR2 SYGVKD. This CDR3 has 14 residues. Trimming cost V 6 bases and J 9 bases; bases outside gene matches: 6. The chain's CDR3 is CAISLAGGQSEQFF. The CDR3 bases are TGTGCCATCAGCCTAGCGGGGGGGCAGAGTGAGCAGTTCTTC.

V is TRBV30 and J is TRBJ2-3; D perhaps matches TRBD1 (6 bases). V was shortened by 1 base and J by 4 bases, with 9 bases between the two germline ends. The CDR3 is 13 amino acids. Per germline, CDR1 GTSNPN and CDR2 SVGIG (reference sequence). CDR3 nucleotide sequence: TGTGCCTGGAGTGAACAGGGACCAGATACGCAGTATTTT. Amino acid sequence: CAWSEQGPDTQYF.

The CDR3 loop is CASSIRLGGARQDTQYF. CDR3 nucleotides: TGTGCCAGTAGTATCCGTTTGGGCGGGGCCCGACAAGATACGCAGTATTTT. The chain combines TRBV19 with TRBJ2-3, with D possibly being TRBD2 (6 bases). The CDR3 runs to 17 residues. Germline loops: CDR1 LNHDA, CDR2 SQIVND (reference sequence). The V end lost 3 bases, the J end lost 5 bases, and 21 bases lay between the germline ends.